This TCR beta chain was captured in a study of blood T cell repertoires in COVID-19 (dated by TCRdb to the early 2020s). Regarding the study in general: The collaborator samples originated in the United States, Italy and Spain and spanned the acute and convalescent phases of COVID-19. The material from the prospective study consisted of cDNA or gDNA derived from T cells, B-cell-depleted T cells, or PBMCs. The dataset comprised deeply sampled blood TCRbeta repertoires from subjects exposed to, actively infected with, or recovered from COVID-19. The repertoires were made available in a free public database intended to serve as a resource for research on the immune response to SARS-CoV-2. The samples were drawn from the first 160 participants of the ongoing ImmuneRACE study and from some 1,300 subjects provided by 6 global collaborators. Nearly every sample came with metadata listing a de-identified subject ID, COVID-19 status, age in years and sex. Where available, HLA class I and class II types were obtained from metadata supplied by the sample provider rather than from assay-based typing. On the study overall, not on this receptor specifically: Clinical and demographic metadata were provided uncurated, with the amount varying by source and participant.

A remark on this clone: The specificity of this receptor is unknown. No much larger clone exists at a distance of one base, and base qualities are not known.

The CDR3 covers 14 residues, taking in both the cysteine and the phenylalanine. Only the CDR3 DNA stays, 42 bases, in frame from base 1. Germline trimming: 7 bases from V, 7 bases from J; junction bases outside gene matches: 11. CDR1 SNHLY and CDR2 FYNNEI are derived from the germline V gene. Collaborating institutions collected whole blood in K2EDTA tubes following their own protocols. For TCRbeta analysis, collaborator samples were shipped as frozen whole blood, as isolated PBMCs, or as DNA extracted from either sample type. TCRbeta CDR3 regions were amplified from genomic DNA using the immunoSEQ Assay, a bias-controlled multiplex PCR. Under the source paper's analysis protocol: Within the assay, amplification of reference gene primers was used to estimate how many nucleated cells each sample contained. To quantify the absolute abundance of each unique TCRbeta CDR3 rearrangement, sequence reads were collapsed and filtered. For each sample, productive Simpson clonality was calculated by taking the square root of Simpson's diversity index across productive rearrangements. Held by TCRdb, this immuneACCESS table contains in-frame sequences only and omits some clones. Under half of the omission traces to an unresolved V gene where checked; the cause of the rest is unknown. V, J and clone size are those of that table, while D and trimming were read from the DNA. The sample has under 200,000 clones on record, approximately 74% of them singletons. The top ten clones comprise under 3.5% of the sample.

This TCR was sampled from a woman older than 75 with acute or convalescent COVID-19. Sequencing used peripheral blood. This chain joins TRBV2 to TRBJ1-2; 8 nucleotides in the junction match TRBD1. DNA sequence: TGTGCCAGCACCCCCTCCTCAGGGGGCGGTGGCTACACCTTC. The encoded protein is CASTPSSGGGGYTF. Full variable domain (CDR3 extended with the reference TRBV2 and TRBJ1-2 proteins): EPEVTQTPSHQVTQMGQEVILRCVPISNHLYFYWYRQILGQKVEFLVSFYNNEISEKSEIFDDQFSVERPDGSNFTLKIRSTKLEDSAMYFCASTPSSGGGGYTFGSGTRLTVV.